This T cell receptor beta chain was sequenced in a study of blood T cell repertoires in COVID-19. Looking at the study overall: The samples span acute and convalescent COVID-19 from the United States, Italy and Spain. T cells, B-cell-depleted T cells, or PBMCs provided the cDNA or gDNA that served as material.

Original handling: Estimation of nucleated cell counts relied on the amplification of reference gene primers. Generated by immunoSEQ multiplex PCR, the TCRdb table keeps only in-frame clones and is missing some. D and trimming come from the DNA, and the V and J calls and clone size come from that table. The table includes approximately 220,000 clones, over 70% detected once. This TCR derives from a woman between 45 and 65 years old with acute or convalescent COVID-19. The sample taken for sequencing was peripheral blood.

CDR3 in amino acids: CASSQTRAGPPGETQYF. In DNA form, the CDR3 reads TGTGCCAGCAGCCAGACAAGGGCAGGGCCGCCCGGGGAGACCCAGTACTTC. This chain links TRBV3-1 (or the pseudogene TRBV3-2) with TRBJ2-5; possibly TRBD1 for D (5 bases). V was pared by 3 bases and J by 5 bases, with 22 bases between. The CDR3 sequence is 17 residues long. Germline CDR1 is LGHDT and CDR2 is YNNKEL (reference sequence).